The present T cell receptor beta chain was sequenced within a study of shared clonotypes between healthy human individuals. Overall study findings and caveats: Read depth was anticipated to influence clonotype sharing among donors.

Each PCR replicate from the sorted subsets contained around 0.2 ug DNA, which is tens of thousands of T cell genomes. Sequencing was performed with immunoSEQ multiplex PCR; in TCRdb, only in-frame clones are kept and a portion is missing. The table records just over 2,000,000 clones, approximately 94% of them present only once. As concerns this clone: Its antigen is not identified.

From germline, CDR1 is SGHNT and CDR2 YYREEE (reference sequence). The J segment lost 4 bases and the V segment lost 1 base, leaving 8 bases of the junction unmatched. This CDR3 is built from 16 residues. Naive-designated CD8 cells lacked CD45RO, were positively enriched for CCR7, and omitted terminally differentiated effector memory CD45RA+ cells. Nashville, Tennessee was home to all donors, who were Caucasian adults. The receptor's source is a man aged 18 to 29 in good health. Source material: naive CD8+ T cells sorted from blood. The rearrangement uses TRBV5-4 and TRBJ2-3, with 8 nucleotides matching TRBD2. The CDR3 region is CASSLLTGGPADTQYF. Here the CDR3 DNA reads TGTGCCAGCAGCTTGTTGACGGGGGGGCCGGCAGATACGCAGTATTTT.